This TCR beta chain stems from a study of CD8 T cells in ankylosing spondylitis. TCRdb re-derived calls from the 5' RACE reads in MiXCR, one entry per CDR3 protein. The sample gives around 890,000 distinct CDR3 sequences, over 9.5% of which show up once; 0.51% is in the top ten. Comments on this clonotype: The antigen is not known.

V lost 0 bases, J lost 4 bases, and 8 bases stayed unmatched. Germline V gives CDR1 SQVTM, CDR2 ANQGSEA. This CDR3 has 15 residues. Findings of the study overall: Prior work had noted some motif variants in reactive arthritis blood and synovial fluid. Characteristic of ankylosing spondylitis blood, it appeared, was a TCR beta motif comprising roughly 8 highly homologous variants.

The chain joins TRBV29-1 to TRBJ1-2; 7 nucleotides align to TRBD1. The receptor comes from a male donor with ankylosing spondylitis. The sample comprised blood, either unsorted or a sorted T cell fraction (not recorded which). The CDR3 spells CSVEEDATGIYGYTF. In DNA, the CDR3 is TGCAGCGTTGAAGAAGACGCGACAGGGATCTATGGCTACACCTTC.